This T cell receptor (beta chain) appears in the sequencing data of a study of control samples from healthy donors and cancer patients. Germline V gives CDR1 MNHEY, CDR2 SMNVEV (reference sequence). The CDR3 is 14 amino acids. V was clipped by 6 bases and J by 4 bases; unmatched bases: 3. The method was immunoSEQ multiplex PCR; TCRdb's version includes in-frame clones alone and lacks a portion of them. The sample lists roughly 30,000 clones, 79% occurring once. The sample was PBMCs. V and J are TRBV27 and TRBJ2-5, with 12 bases identical to TRBD2. This TCR derives from a man in his 60s with head and neck cancer. CDR3 bases: TGTGCCAGCAGGCCTAGCGGGAGGGGAGAGACCCAGTACTTC. Protein: CASRPSGRGETQYF.